These 28 T cell receptor beta chains originate from one sample sequenced in a study of blood T cell repertoires in COVID-19. Some clones are missing from TCRdb's copy, which holds only in-frame ones; the method was immunoSEQ multiplex PCR. This sample has around 170,000 clones, with about 83% found just once. The specimen was peripheral blood. These receptors all stem from a human donor in a cohort sampled during active COVID-19.

This clone was observed a handful of times. The chain is built from TRBV19 and TRBJ1-3, with a possible D match to TRBD1 (6 bases). Germline lookup yields CDR1 LNHDA and CDR2 SQIVND (reference sequence). V was pared by 3 bases and J by 0 bases, with 12 bases between. This CDR3 spans 16 amino acids. CDR3 DNA sequence: TGTGCCAGTAGTATCCTTGGGGGCCCCTCTGGAAACACCATATATTTT. Its protein is CASSILGGPSGNTIYF.

The chain has TRBV9 and TRBJ2-7, with D perhaps matching TRBD1 (5 bases). V was clipped by 0 bases and J by 6 bases, with 13 bases between them. CDR1 SGDLS and CDR2 YYNGEE come from the germline V gene. The CDR3 length is 14 residues. This chain's CDR3 is CASSVEGRASEQYF. CDR3 nucleotides: TGTGCCAGCAGCGTAGAGGGCAGGGCGTCCGAGCAGTACTTC.

The chain carries TRBV3-1 (or the pseudogene TRBV3-2) and TRBJ1-1; D may be TRBD1 (6 bases). Trimming stripped 2 bases from V and 3 bases from J, with 10 bases between. This CDR3 contains 14 residues. Germline V gene data show CDR1 as LGHDT and CDR2 as YNNKEL (reference sequence). CDR3 coding DNA: TGTGCCAGCAGCCAATACAGGGATTACACTGAAGCTTTCTTT. This translates into CASSQYRDYTEAFF.

The chain employs TRBV27 and TRBJ1-2, with 10 nucleotides matching TRBD1. Per germline, CDR1 MNHEY and CDR2 SMNVEV (reference sequence). CDR3 length: 14 residues. V lost 2 bases, J lost 7 bases, and 4 bases stayed unmatched. The CDR3 DNA sequence: TGTGCCAGCAGTTTAGGTGGACAGGGGGGTGGCTACACCTTC. Translating it yields CASSLGGQGGGYTF.

The V and J genes are TRBV28 and TRBJ1-5, with TRBD1 matching 9 bases. V shed 6 bases, J shed 0 bases, and the junction held 12 bases outside the gene matches. There are 18 residues in the CDR3. From germline, CDR1 is MDHEN and CDR2 SYDVKM. In DNA, the CDR3 is TGTGCCAGCAGCCTCCCACGACAGGGGGTTTATAGCAATCAGCCCCAGCATTTT. It translates to CASSLPRQGVYSNQPQHF.

The genes are TRBV5-1 and TRBJ2-6, with a tentative D call TRBD1 (6 bases). Trimming removed 4 bases from V and 0 bases from J, with 11 bases in between. The germline gives CDR1 SGHRS, CDR2 YFSETQ. This CDR3 is 16 amino acids long. The CDR3 spells CASSQDSNSGANVLTF. As DNA, the CDR3 is TGCGCCAGCAGCCAGGACAGCAACTCTGGGGCCAACGTCCTGACTTTC.

This clone was seen a handful of times. The chain uses TRBV7-3 and TRBJ2-3; D is undetermined. Germline V lookup: CDR1 SGHTA, CDR2 FQGTGA. The CDR3 spans 14 residues. V lost 6 bases and J 0 bases, leaving 10 bases between the germline ends. DNA for the CDR3: TGTGCCAGCAGTTCCCTGGCTAGCACAGATACGCAGTATTTT. Amino acid sequence: CASSSLASTDTQYF.

The chain recombines TRBV25-1 with TRBJ2-7, with 13 bases matching TRBD2. There are 15 residues in the CDR3. Germline V gives CDR1 MGHDK, CDR2 SYGVNS. Trimming at V came to 6 bases and at J to 3 bases, leaving 5 bases not matched to a gene. Written as DNA, the CDR3 is TGTGCCAGCAGCCAGGGACTAGCGGGACTCTACGAGCAGTACTTC. This translates into CASSQGLAGLYEQYF.

The chain carries TRBV6-5 and TRBJ2-7, with TRBD1 identical over 7 bases. With 2 bases clipped from V and 2 bases from J, the junction kept 6 bases outside the gene matches. CDR3 length: 15 amino acids. Germline CDR1 MNHEY, CDR2 SVGAGI. The CDR3 DNA reads as TGTGCCAGCAGTTACCCGGGACAGAATCCCTACGAGCAGTACTTC. This sequence encodes CASSYPGQNPYEQYF.

This chain uses TRBV4-1 with TRBJ1-4; the match to TRBD1 covers 10 bases. The CDR3 extends over 16 amino acids. Germline CDR1 MGHRA, CDR2 YSYEKL. The trim removed 3 bases at V and 5 bases at J, leaving 6 bases unmatched. Here the CDR3 DNA reads TGCGCCAGCAGCCACTCCGGACAGGGGGGCAATGAAAAACTGTTTTTT. This translates into CASSHSGQGGNEKLFF.

This chain joins TRBV4-3 and TRBJ1-2; D gene unclear. CDR1 LGHNA and CDR2 YSLEER come from the germline V gene. The CDR3 spans 13 residues. V was shortened by 1 base and J by 2 bases, with 5 bases between the two germline ends. The CDR3 is CASSQGLNYGYTF. In nucleotides, the CDR3 is TGCGCCAGCAGCCAAGGTCTGAACTATGGCTACACCTTC.

The V and J genes are TRBV12-3 or TRBV12-4 and TRBJ2-7, with D perhaps TRBD1 (5 bases). This CDR3 region has 13 residues. Trimming removed 5 bases at V and 3 bases at J, with 11 bases between. CDR3 loop: CASSPDINYEQYF. The DNA of the CDR3 is TGTGCCAGCAGTCCGGACATAAACTACGAGCAGTACTTC.

The chain has TRBV4-1 and TRBJ1-2, with 10 bases identical to TRBD1. In germline, CDR1 is MGHRA, CDR2 YSYEKL. This CDR3 has 15 residues. The J segment lost 4 bases and the V segment lost 0 bases, leaving 2 bases of the junction unmatched. The CDR3 reads CASSQERTGGYGYTF. DNA of the CDR3: TGCGCCAGCAGCCAAGAGAGGACAGGGGGCTATGGCTACACCTTC.

This rearrangement joins TRBV6-2 or TRBV6-3 to TRBJ2-3; 8 bases fit TRBD2. V was pared by 6 bases and J by 3 bases, with 8 bases of the junction left unmatched. The CDR3 length is 15 residues. CDR1 and CDR2 from the germline V gene are MNHEY and SVGEGT. CDR3 region: CASSPGLGWTDTQYF. In DNA, the CDR3 is TGTGCCAGCAGCCCGGGACTAGGATGGACAGATACGCAGTATTTT.

This rearrangement joins TRBV5-1 to TRBJ1-1, with TRBD1 matching over 7 bases. The germline V gene has CDR1 SGHRS and CDR2 YFSETQ. The CDR3 loop spans 15 amino acids. J was trimmed by 3 bases and V by 0 bases; bases with no gene match: 5. The CDR3 protein is CASSLAGRGDTEAFF. The CDR3 nucleotides read TGCGCCAGCAGCTTGGCCGGCAGGGGGGACACTGAAGCTTTCTTT.

The V gene is TRBV7-3, the J gene TRBJ2-5; D possibly corresponds to TRBD2 (5 bases). Germline CDR1 reads SGHTA; CDR2 reads FQGTGA. CDR3 length: 14 amino acids. Trimming stripped 5 bases from V and 0 bases from J, with 10 bases between. Written as DNA, the CDR3 is TGTGCCAGCAGCCGAGGGAGTTACCAAGAGACCCAGTACTTC. Amino acid sequence: CASSRGSYQETQYF.

This clone has only one observation. This rearrangement joins TRBV5-1 to TRBJ2-7, with 10 nucleotides matching TRBD1. CDR1 and CDR2 (germline): SGHRS, YFSETQ. This CDR3 comprises 16 residues. Germline trimming cut 0 bases from V and 3 bases from J; bases unmatched to any gene: 6. Written as DNA, the CDR3 is TGCGCCAGCAGCTTGGGAGTGACAGGGGGCCACTACGAGCAGTACTTC. Translated: CASSLGVTGGHYEQYF.

The rearrangement uses TRBV7-6 and TRBJ2-7; D perhaps matches TRBD1 (6 bases). Trimming removed 4 bases from V and 3 bases from J, with 19 bases in between. The length of the CDR3 is 16 residues. In germline, CDR1 is SGHVS, CDR2 FNYEAQ. The CDR3 coding sequence is TGTGCCAGCAGCTCCCCCGTAGGGGGACGACACTACGAGCAGTACTTC. Residues: CASSSPVGGRHYEQYF.

This chain joins TRBV6-2 or TRBV6-3 and TRBJ2-7; D might be TRBD1 (5 bases). The germline CDR1 and CDR2 sequences are MNHEY and SVGEGT. The germline V and J ends were trimmed by 6 bases and 4 bases, with 13 bases remaining between them. The CDR3 is made up of 13 amino acids. The CDR3, as DNA: TGTGCCAGCAGCCGCCCCGACAGATACGAGCAGTACTTC. Amino acid sequence: CASSRPDRYEQYF.

Turning to this clone: The same CDR3 also results from other DNA sequences found in this sample. This chain connects TRBV7-9 to TRBJ1-5; TRBD1 aligns across 7 bases. This CDR3 spans 14 amino acids. The J segment lost 4 bases and the V segment lost 1 base, leaving 1 base of the junction unmatched. Germline CDR1 is SEHNR and CDR2 is FQNEAQ (reference sequence). CDR3 protein: CASSLEGANQPQHF. The DNA of the CDR3 is TGTGCCAGCAGCTTAGAGGGGGCGAATCAGCCCCAGCATTTT.

This CDR3 is CASSPPTGWVGYTF. DNA of the CDR3: TGTGCCAGCTCACCACCGACAGGGTGGGTTGGCTACACCTTC. The V gene is TRBV18, the J gene TRBJ1-2; 7 nucleotides agree with TRBD1. V was pared by 0 bases and J by 7 bases, with 5 bases of the junction left unmatched. CDR3 length: 14 residues. Germline V gene lookup returns CDR1 KGHSH and CDR2 LQKENI.

This clone has a handful of counts. The rearrangement joins TRBV7-8 to TRBJ1-6; 8 bases are shared with TRBD1. V was clipped by 6 bases and J by 9 bases; unmatched bases: 10. The CDR3 spans 15 residues. The germline gives CDR1 SGHVS, CDR2 FQNEAQ. The CDR3 region has the DNA TGTGCCAGCAGGAATAGGGGGACAGGATTTTCACCCCTCCACTTT. It translates to CASRNRGTGFSPLHF. Full variable domain (missing parts from reference TRBV7-8 and TRBJ1-6): GAGVSQSPRYKVAKRGQDVALRCDPISGHVSLFWYQQALGQGPEFLTYFQNEAQLDKSGLPSDRFFAERPEGSVSTLKIQRTQQEDSAVYLCASRNRGTGFSPLHFGNGTRLTVT.

This chain links TRBV7-2 with TRBJ1-6, with 10 bases matching TRBD1. Unmatched junction bases numbered 7, after V lost 5 bases and J lost 6 bases. Germline V CDR1 and CDR2: SGHTA, FQGNSA. The CDR3 spans 16 residues. The CDR3 bases are TGTGCCAGCAGCCCCCGACAGGGGGCCGGTAATTCACCCCTCCACTTT. Its translation is CASSPRQGAGNSPLHF. The whole variable domain, filled in from reference TRBV7-2 and TRBJ1-6, reads GAGVSQSPSNKVTEKGKDVELRCDPISGHTALYWYRQSLGQGLEFLIYFQGNSAPDKSGLPSDRFSAERTGGSVSTLTIQRTQQEDSAVYLCASSPRQGAGNSPLHFGNGTRLTVT.

The J gene is TRBJ2-7, the V gene TRBV6-5; the match to TRBD2 covers 8 bases. Unmatched junction bases numbered 8, after V lost 6 bases and J lost 1 base. The germline CDR1 and CDR2 sequences are MNHEY and SVGAGI. CDR3 length: 15 amino acids. The DNA for the CDR3 is TGTGCCAGCAGCGGGGGGGGACGTGGGTCCTACGAGCAGTACTTC. The encoded protein is CASSGGGRGSYEQYF.

This rearrangement joins TRBV10-3 to TRBJ1-5; 9 bases agree with TRBD1. Germline CDR1 reads ENHRY; CDR2 reads SYGVKD. The CDR3 is made up of 14 amino acids. Losses at the gene ends were 4 bases for V and 4 bases for J; bases not matched to a gene: 2. The CDR3 coding sequence is TGTGCCATCAGTGGGGACAGGGAGAATCAGCCCCAGCATTTT. This encodes CAISGDRENQPQHF.

The rearrangement joins TRBV6-2 or TRBV6-3 to TRBJ2-1; 14 bases agree with TRBD2. The CDR3 sequence is 17 residues long. The V gene's germline CDR1 is MNHEY and CDR2 SVGEGT. J gave up 4 bases and V 0 bases, and 2 bases lay outside the gene matches. The CDR3 region has the DNA TGTGCCAGCAGTTACTCGAGGACTAGCGGGGGGTACAATGAGCAGTTCTTC. Its protein is CASSYSRTSGGYNEQFF.

The genes are TRBV28 and TRBJ2-1; 8 bases map to TRBD2. The CDR3 loop spans 16 amino acids. Germline loops: CDR1 MDHEN, CDR2 SYDVKM. Trimming removed 7 bases from V and 3 bases from J; junction bases left unmatched: 11. In DNA form, the CDR3 reads TGTGCCAGCACTCTTTCCGGGACTAGACTCTACAATGAGCAGTTCTTC. Translated: CASTLSGTRLYNEQFF.

Only one count was recorded for this clone. This rearrangement joins TRBV2 to TRBJ1-5; D unresolved. Per germline, CDR1 SNHLY and CDR2 FYNNEI. V lost 5 bases and J lost 2, with 13 bases in between. This CDR3 is 15 amino acids long. The CDR3 region has the DNA TGTGCCAGCAGTAGCTCCCTGCAAGGCAATCAGCCCCAGCATTTT. Translated: CASSSSLQGNQPQHF.